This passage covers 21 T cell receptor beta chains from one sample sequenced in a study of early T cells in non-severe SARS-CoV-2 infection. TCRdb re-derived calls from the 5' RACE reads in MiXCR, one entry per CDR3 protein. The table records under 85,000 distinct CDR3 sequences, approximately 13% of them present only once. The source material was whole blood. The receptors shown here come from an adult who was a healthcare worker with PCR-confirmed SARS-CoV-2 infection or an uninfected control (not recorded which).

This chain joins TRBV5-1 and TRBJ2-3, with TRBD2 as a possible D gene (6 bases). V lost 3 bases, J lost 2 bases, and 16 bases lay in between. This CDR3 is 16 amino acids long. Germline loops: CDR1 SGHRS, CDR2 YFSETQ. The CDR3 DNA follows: TGCGCCAGCAGCTCGGGACTCCAGAAGTTCACAGATACGCAGTATTTT. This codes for CASSSGLQKFTDTQYF.

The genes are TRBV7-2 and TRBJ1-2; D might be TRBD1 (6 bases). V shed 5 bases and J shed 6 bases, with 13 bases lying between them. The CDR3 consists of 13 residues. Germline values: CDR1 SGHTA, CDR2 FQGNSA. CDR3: CASSPDRRNGYTF. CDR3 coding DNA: TGTGCCAGCAGCCCCGACAGGAGAAATGGCTACACCTTC.

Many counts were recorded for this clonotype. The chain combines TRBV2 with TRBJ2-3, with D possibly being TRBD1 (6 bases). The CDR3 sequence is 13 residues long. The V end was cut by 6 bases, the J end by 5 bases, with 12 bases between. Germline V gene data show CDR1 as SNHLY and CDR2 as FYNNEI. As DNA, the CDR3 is TGTGCCAGCAGCACTTCCAGGGGAGATACGCAGTATTTT. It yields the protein CASSTSRGDTQYF.

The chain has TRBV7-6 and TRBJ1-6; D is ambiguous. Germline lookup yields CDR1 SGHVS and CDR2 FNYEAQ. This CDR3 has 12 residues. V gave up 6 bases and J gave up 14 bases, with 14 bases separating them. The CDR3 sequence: CASSSPGLTLHF. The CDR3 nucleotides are TGTGCCAGCAGTTCCCCGGGCCTAACCCTCCACTTT.

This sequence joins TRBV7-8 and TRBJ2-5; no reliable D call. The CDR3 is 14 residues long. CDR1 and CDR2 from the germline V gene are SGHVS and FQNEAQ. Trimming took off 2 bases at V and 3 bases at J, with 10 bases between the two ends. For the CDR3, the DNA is TGTGCCAGCAGCTTAACTCTCAGAAAAGAGACCCAGTACTTC. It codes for CASSLTLRKETQYF.

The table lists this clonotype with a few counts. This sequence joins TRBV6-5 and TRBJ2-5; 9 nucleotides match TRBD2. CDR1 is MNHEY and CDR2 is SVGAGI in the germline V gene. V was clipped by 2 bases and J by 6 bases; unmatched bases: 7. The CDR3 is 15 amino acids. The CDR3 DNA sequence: TGTGCCAGCAGTTACGCGGATAGCGGGAGAAAGACCCAGTACTTC. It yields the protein CASSYADSGRKTQYF.

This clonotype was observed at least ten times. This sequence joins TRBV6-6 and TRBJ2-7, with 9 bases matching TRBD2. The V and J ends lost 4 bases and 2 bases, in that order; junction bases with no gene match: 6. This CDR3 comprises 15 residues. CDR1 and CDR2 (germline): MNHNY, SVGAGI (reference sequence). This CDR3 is CASSSTRGGAYEQYF. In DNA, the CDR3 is TGTGCCAGCAGTTCCACTCGCGGGGGGGCCTACGAGCAGTACTTC.

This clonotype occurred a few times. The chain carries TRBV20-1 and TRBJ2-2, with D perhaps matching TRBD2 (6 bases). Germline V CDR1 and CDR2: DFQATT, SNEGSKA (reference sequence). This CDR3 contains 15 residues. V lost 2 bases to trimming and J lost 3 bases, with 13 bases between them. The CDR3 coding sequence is TGCAGTGCTAGACGGAGGGACTTATACACCGGGGAGCTGTTTTTT. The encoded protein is CSARRRDLYTGELFF.

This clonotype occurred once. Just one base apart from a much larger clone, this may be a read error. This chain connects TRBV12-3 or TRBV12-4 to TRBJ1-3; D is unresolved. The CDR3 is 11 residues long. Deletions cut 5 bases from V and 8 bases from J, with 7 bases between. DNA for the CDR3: TGTGCCAGCAGTCGAGGAGACACCATATATTTT. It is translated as CASSRGDTIYF.

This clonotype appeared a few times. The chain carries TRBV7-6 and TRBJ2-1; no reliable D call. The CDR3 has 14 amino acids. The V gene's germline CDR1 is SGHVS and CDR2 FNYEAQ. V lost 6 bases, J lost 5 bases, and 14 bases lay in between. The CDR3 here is CASRGEPVHNEQFF. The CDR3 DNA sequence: TGTGCCAGCAGAGGAGAACCAGTCCACAATGAGCAGTTCTTC.

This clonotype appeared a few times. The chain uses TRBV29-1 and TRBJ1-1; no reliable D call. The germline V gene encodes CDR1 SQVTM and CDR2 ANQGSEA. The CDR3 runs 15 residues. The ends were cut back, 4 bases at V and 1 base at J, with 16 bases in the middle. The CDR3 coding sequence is TGCAGCGTTGTGCGGCAGGCCCTATCGAACACTGAAGCTTTCTTT. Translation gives CSVVRQALSNTEAFF.

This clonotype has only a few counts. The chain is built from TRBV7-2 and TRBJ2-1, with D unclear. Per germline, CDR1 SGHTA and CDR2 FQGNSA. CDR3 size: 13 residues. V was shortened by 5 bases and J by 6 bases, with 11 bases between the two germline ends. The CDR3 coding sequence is TGTGCCAGCAGCCCAGCAGTGGGCAATGAGCAGTTCTTC. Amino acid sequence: CASSPAVGNEQFF.

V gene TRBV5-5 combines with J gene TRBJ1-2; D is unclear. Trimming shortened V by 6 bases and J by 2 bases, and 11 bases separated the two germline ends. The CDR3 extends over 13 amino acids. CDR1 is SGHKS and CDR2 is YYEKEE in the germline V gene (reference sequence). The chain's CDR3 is CASTSKGNYGYTF. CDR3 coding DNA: TGTGCCAGCACCTCAAAAGGGAACTATGGCTACACCTTC. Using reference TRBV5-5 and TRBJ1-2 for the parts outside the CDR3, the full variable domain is DAGVTQSPTHLIKTRGQQVTLRCSPISGHKSVSWYQQVLGQGPQFIFQYYEKEERGRGNFPDRFSARQFPNYSSELNVNALLLGDSALYLCASTSKGNYGYTFGSGTRLTVV.

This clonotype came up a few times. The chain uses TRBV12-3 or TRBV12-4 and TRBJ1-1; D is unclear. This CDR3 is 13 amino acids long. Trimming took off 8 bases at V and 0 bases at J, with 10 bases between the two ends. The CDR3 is CASGSVMNTEAFF. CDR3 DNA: TGTGCCAGCGGGTCAGTGATGAACACTGAAGCTTTCTTT.

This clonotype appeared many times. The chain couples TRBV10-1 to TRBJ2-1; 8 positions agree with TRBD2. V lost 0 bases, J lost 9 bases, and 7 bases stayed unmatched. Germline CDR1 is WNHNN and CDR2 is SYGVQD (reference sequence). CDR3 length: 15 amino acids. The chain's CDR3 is CASSESNGGEGEQFF. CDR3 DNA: TGCGCCAGCAGTGAGTCGAACGGGGGGGAAGGTGAGCAGTTCTTC.

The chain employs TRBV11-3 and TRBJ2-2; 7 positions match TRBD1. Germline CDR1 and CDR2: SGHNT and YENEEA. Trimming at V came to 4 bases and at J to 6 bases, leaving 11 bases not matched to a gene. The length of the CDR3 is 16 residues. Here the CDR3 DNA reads TGTGCCAGCAGCTCCCGACAGGGTGTTTCGGCCGGGGAGCTGTTTTTT. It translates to CASSSRQGVSAGELFF.

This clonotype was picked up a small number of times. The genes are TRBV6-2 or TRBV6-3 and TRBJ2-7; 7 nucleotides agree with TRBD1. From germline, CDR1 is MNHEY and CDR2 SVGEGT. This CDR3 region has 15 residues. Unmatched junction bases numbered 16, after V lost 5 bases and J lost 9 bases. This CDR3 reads CASSAGTAYLRGQYF. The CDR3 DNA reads TGTGCCAGCAGTGCCGGGACAGCCTACCTACGAGGGCAGTACTTC.

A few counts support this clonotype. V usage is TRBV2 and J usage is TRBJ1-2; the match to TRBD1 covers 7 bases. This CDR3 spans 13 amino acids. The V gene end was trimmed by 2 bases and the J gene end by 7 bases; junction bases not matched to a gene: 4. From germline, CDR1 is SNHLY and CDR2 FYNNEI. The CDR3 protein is CASSERSGGGYTF. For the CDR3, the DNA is TGTGCCAGCAGTGAACGGTCAGGGGGTGGCTACACCTTC. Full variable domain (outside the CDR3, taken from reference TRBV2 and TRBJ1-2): EPEVTQTPSHQVTQMGQEVILRCVPISNHLYFYWYRQILGQKVEFLVSFYNNEISEKSEIFDDQFSVERPDGSNFTLKIRSTKLEDSAMYFCASSERSGGGYTFGSGTRLTVV.

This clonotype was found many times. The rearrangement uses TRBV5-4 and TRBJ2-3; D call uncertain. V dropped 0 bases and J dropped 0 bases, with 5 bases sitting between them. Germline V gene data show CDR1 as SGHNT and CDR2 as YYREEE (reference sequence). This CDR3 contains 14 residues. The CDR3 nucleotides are TGTGCCAGCAGCTTGGTGGCTAGCACAGATACGCAGTATTTT. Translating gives CASSLVASTDTQYF.

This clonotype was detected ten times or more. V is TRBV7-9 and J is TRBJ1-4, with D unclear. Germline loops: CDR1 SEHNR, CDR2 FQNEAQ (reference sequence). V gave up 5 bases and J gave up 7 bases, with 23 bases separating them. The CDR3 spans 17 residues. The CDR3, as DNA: TGTGCCAGCAGCCAGCTTCGCCAAAGGGTTATAGGTGAAAAACTGTTTTTT. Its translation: CASSQLRQRVIGEKLFF.

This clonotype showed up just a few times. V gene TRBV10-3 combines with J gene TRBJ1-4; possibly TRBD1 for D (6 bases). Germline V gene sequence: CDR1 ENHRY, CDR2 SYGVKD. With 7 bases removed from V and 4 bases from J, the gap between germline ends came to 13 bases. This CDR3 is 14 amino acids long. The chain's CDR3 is CAIKAGARNEKLFF. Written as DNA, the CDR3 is TGTGCCATCAAGGCGGGGGCGCGTAATGAAAAACTGTTTTTT.